The 7 T cell receptor beta chains given below trace back to one sample, sequenced in a study of cytomegalovirus exposure and HLA in healthy donors. The PCR ran on 60 Vbeta and 13 Jbeta primers. Data came from immunoSEQ multiplex PCR; TCRdb stores just in-frame clones and leaves some out. The data contain about 180,000 clones, 65% to 90% of them seen just once; the ten biggest clones take up around 1.2%. The specimen was PBMCs. These receptors originate from a girl aged 2 to 10 in good health and CMV-seropositive.

The chain links TRBV11-2 to TRBJ1-2; tentatively, D is TRBD1 (5 bases). V was trimmed by 3 bases and J by 6 bases, leaving 11 bases between them. Germline CDR1 SGHAT, CDR2 FQNNGV. This CDR3 region has 13 residues. CDR3 DNA sequence: TGTGCCAGCAGCTTTAGTACAGGCGATGGCTACACCTTC. As protein: CASSFSTGDGYTF.

The chain uses TRBV10-3 and TRBJ1-3; D unclear. The germline V gene encodes CDR1 ENHRY and CDR2 SYGVKD. The CDR3 spans 16 residues. V lost 4 bases to trimming and J lost 1 base, with 14 bases between them. This CDR3 reads CAISGSRGLSGNTIYF. CDR3 sequence (DNA): TGTGCCATCAGTGGGAGTCGGGGTTTGTCTGGAAACACCATATATTTT.

The V gene is TRBV28, the J gene TRBJ2-1; D might be TRBD2 (6 bases). CDR1 and CDR2 (germline): MDHEN, SYDVKM. The CDR3 has 11 amino acids. With 2 bases removed from V and 10 bases from J, the gap between germline ends came to 6 bases. CDR3 DNA: TGTGCCAGCAGTTTACTAGCGGAGCAGTTCTTC. This translates into CASSLLAEQFF.

The count of this clone is one. The chain employs TRBV5-1 and TRBJ1-1; 11 nucleotides line up with TRBD1. CDR1 and CDR2 (germline): SGHRS, YFSETQ. The CDR3 loop spans 16 amino acids. The trim removed 4 bases at V and 5 bases at J, leaving 10 bases unmatched. This CDR3 reads CASSLEGTGGGTEAFF. For the CDR3, the DNA is TGCGCCAGCAGCCTTGAAGGGACAGGGGGGGGAACTGAAGCTTTCTTT.

The chain carries TRBV7-2 and TRBJ1-2, with D unresolved. The V gene's germline CDR1 is SGHTA and CDR2 FQGNSA. V lost 5 bases to trimming and J lost 5 bases, with 9 bases between them. The CDR3 spans 12 residues. CDR3 sequence (DNA): TGTGCCAGCAGCGTCACAGAATATGGCTACACCTTC. It is translated as CASSVTEYGYTF.

CDR3 residues: CASGRQGSNQPQHF. For the CDR3, the DNA is TGTGCCAGCGGACGACAGGGGTCAAATCAGCCCCAGCATTTT. The J gene is TRBJ1-5, the V gene TRBV25-1; 8 nucleotides match TRBD1. J lost 4 bases, V lost 8 bases, and 7 bases had no gene match. The CDR3 runs to 14 residues. Germline V lookup: CDR1 MGHDK, CDR2 SYGVNS.

The genes are TRBV19 and TRBJ1-1; possibly TRBD1 for D (6 bases). Per germline, CDR1 LNHDA and CDR2 SQIVND (reference sequence). The length of the CDR3 is 13 residues. The V end lost 6 bases, the J end lost 2 bases, and 10 bases lay between the germline ends. In DNA form, the CDR3 reads TGTGCCAGTAGCGAGACAGGCAACACTGAAGCTTTCTTT. Encoded protein: CASSETGNTEAFF.